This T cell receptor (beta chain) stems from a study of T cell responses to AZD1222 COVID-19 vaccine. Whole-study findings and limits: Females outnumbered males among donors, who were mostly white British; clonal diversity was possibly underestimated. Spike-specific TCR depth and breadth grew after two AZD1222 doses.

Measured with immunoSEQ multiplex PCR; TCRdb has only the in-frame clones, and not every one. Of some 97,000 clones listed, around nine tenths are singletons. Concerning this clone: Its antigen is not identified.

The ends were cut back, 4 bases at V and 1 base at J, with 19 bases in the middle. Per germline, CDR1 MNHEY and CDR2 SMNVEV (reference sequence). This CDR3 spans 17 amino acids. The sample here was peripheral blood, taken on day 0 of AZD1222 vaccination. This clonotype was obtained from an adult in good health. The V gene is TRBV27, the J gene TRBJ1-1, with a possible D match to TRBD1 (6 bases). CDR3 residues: CASSSRGDPNKNTEAFF. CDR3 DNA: TGTGCCAGCAGTTCGAGGGGGGACCCAAATAAGAACACTGAAGCTTTCTTT.